These 20 T cell receptor beta chains share one sample of origin, sequenced in a study of identical twins. TCRdb independently ran MiXCR on the 5' RACE reads; one entry per CDR3 protein. The sample has roughly 470,000 distinct CDR3 sequences, over 11% seen once. These data were also reused for a study on yellow fever vaccine responses in identical twins.

The material sequenced was CD4+ T cells sorted from blood. Receptors originate from a woman between 18 and 30 years old in good health.

This chain's CDR3 is CASSLVLQNEQFF. The CDR3 bases are TGCGCCAGCAGCTTGGTACTACAGAATGAGCAGTTCTTC. The V and J genes are TRBV5-1 and TRBJ2-1; D remains ambiguous. The CDR3 sequence is 13 residues long. Germline V gene sequence: CDR1 SGHRS, CDR2 YFSETQ. Trimming took off 0 bases at V and 7 bases at J, with 8 bases between the two ends.

V and J are TRBV12-3 or TRBV12-4 and TRBJ2-2; TRBD2 is a possible D gene (6 bases). CDR3 length equals 14 residues. V lost 5 bases to trimming and J lost 7 bases, with 14 bases between them. CDR3 amino acids: CASSPGDLHGELFF. DNA of the CDR3: TGTGCCAGCAGTCCCGGGGACTTACACGGGGAGCTGTTTTTT.

V and J are TRBV20-1 and TRBJ2-1; D might be TRBD1 (6 bases). The germline V gene encodes CDR1 DFQATT and CDR2 SNEGSKA (reference sequence). Trimming left V 0 bases short and J 5 bases short, with 14 bases between. This CDR3 comprises 15 residues. The CDR3 coding sequence is TGCAGTGCTAGAGAAGGCGGACAGCGACACAATGAGCAGTTCTTC. Amino acids: CSAREGGQRHNEQFF.

The V gene is TRBV10-1, the J gene TRBJ2-3, with 9 bases lining up with TRBD2. The CDR3 is 15 residues long. V lost 8 bases to trimming and J lost 8 bases; unmatched junction nucleotides: 14. From germline, CDR1 is WNHNN and CDR2 SYGVQD (reference sequence). CDR3 in amino acids: CASSPAGGLIGTQYF. In DNA form, the CDR3 reads TGCGCCAGCTCCCCCGCGGGAGGGCTAATAGGTACGCAGTATTTT.

This clonotype was seen a few times. The chain carries TRBV5-5 and TRBJ2-2; no reliable D call. Deletions cut 1 base from V and 5 bases from J, with 12 bases between. The CDR3 is made up of 15 amino acids. Germline-derived CDR1 and CDR2 are SGHKS and YYEKEE (reference sequence). The CDR3 region has the DNA TGTGCCAGCAGCTTGCGCGTCCAGAGTACCGGGGAGCTGTTTTTT. Residues: CASSLRVQSTGELFF.

The CDR3: CASSGARINQPQHF. CDR3 nucleotides: TGTGCCAGCTCCGGGGCAAGGATCAATCAGCCCCAGCATTTT. The rearrangement links TRBV6-2 or TRBV6-3 to TRBJ1-5, with D maybe TRBD1 (5 bases). This CDR3 is 14 amino acids long. From germline, CDR1 is MNHEY and CDR2 SVGEGT. The germline V and J ends were trimmed by 8 bases and 3 bases, with 14 bases remaining between them.

This clonotype was counted only a few times. For the CDR3, the DNA is TGTGCCAGCAGCTTAGCGGATGGGGGGACTGAAGCTTTCTTT. This codes for CASSLADGGTEAFF. The rearrangement uses TRBV7-9 and TRBJ1-1; D perhaps matches TRBD1 (5 bases). This CDR3 region has 14 residues. Germline V gene lookup returns CDR1 SEHNR and CDR2 FQNEAQ (reference sequence). Trimming removed 0 bases at V and 5 bases at J, with 10 bases between.

The CDR3 nucleotides read TGTGCCATCGGGCTGGGAGGCTTCTACGAGCAGTACTTC. Its translation is CAIGLGGFYEQYF. The chain joins TRBV10-3 to TRBJ2-7, with D perhaps TRBD2 (6 bases). Trimming removed 8 bases from V and 3 bases from J, with 14 bases in between. Germline V lookup: CDR1 ENHRY, CDR2 SYGVKD. The CDR3 loop spans 13 amino acids.

This rearrangement joins TRBV20-1 to TRBJ1-2, with 8 bases identical to TRBD1. The CDR3 is 16 amino acids. V trimming: 1 base; J trimming: 3 bases; junction bases outside the gene matches: 10. The germline V gene has CDR1 DFQATT and CDR2 SNEGSKA (reference sequence). The CDR3 sequence is CSARAGEQGGYYGYTF. CDR3 DNA: TGCAGTGCTAGAGCTGGAGAACAGGGGGGTTACTATGGCTACACCTTC.

There are many counts of this clonotype. This sequence joins TRBV7-3 and TRBJ2-5; D possibly corresponds to TRBD1 (6 bases). Germline CDR1 reads SGHTA; CDR2 reads FQGTGA. The V gene lost 4 bases and the J gene lost 5 bases, with 11 bases spanning the gap. The CDR3 length is 13 residues. The CDR3 region is CASSWTVTETQYF. CDR3 DNA: TGTGCCAGCAGCTGGACAGTAACGGAGACCCAGTACTTC.

This clonotype occurred a few times. The chain uses TRBV5-1 and TRBJ2-1; D is perhaps TRBD2 (6 bases). The CDR3 has 17 amino acids. V was cut by 0 bases and J by 9 bases, with 22 bases left in between. Germline CDR1 reads SGHRS; CDR2 reads YFSETQ. The CDR3 spells CASSLGASAAASGEQFF. The DNA of the CDR3 is TGCGCCAGCAGCTTGGGGGCTAGCGCGGCCGCAAGTGGTGAGCAGTTCTTC.

The rearrangement uses TRBV5-6 and TRBJ2-7; D is perhaps TRBD2 (5 bases). CDR1 is SGHDT, CDR2 YYEEEE, per germline. Trimming took 3 bases from V and 0 from J, leaving 16 bases between them. The CDR3 has 16 amino acids. CDR3 protein: CASSSPWRSFSYEQYF. For the CDR3, the DNA is TGTGCCAGCAGCTCCCCGTGGAGGTCCTTCTCCTACGAGCAGTACTTC.

The chain couples TRBV2 to TRBJ2-1, with TRBD1 as a possible D gene (5 bases). CDR3 length equals 13 residues. V gave up 8 bases and J gave up 3 bases, with 11 bases separating them. Germline V CDR1 and CDR2: SNHLY, FYNNEI. CDR3 in DNA: TGTGCCAGCGGTACCCAGGGCTACAATGAGCAGTTCTTC. This gives the protein CASGTQGYNEQFF.

The chain joins TRBV20-1 to TRBJ1-4; D may be TRBD1 (5 bases). From germline, CDR1 is DFQATT and CDR2 SNEGSKA (reference sequence). Trimming took off 6 bases at V and 0 bases at J, with 11 bases between the two ends. The CDR3 spans 14 residues. CDR3: CSAEKTATNEKLFF. Written as DNA, the CDR3 is TGCAGTGCCGAAAAGACAGCAACTAATGAAAAACTGTTTTTT.

This clonotype was seen at least ten times. J is TRBJ1-2 and V is TRBV27; D is unclear. The CDR3 contains 13 residues. Germline V gene lookup returns CDR1 MNHEY and CDR2 SMNVEV (reference sequence). V gave up 5 bases and J gave up 2 bases, with 9 bases separating them. CDR3 protein: CASSPDGNYGYTF. As DNA, the CDR3 is TGTGCCAGCAGTCCAGACGGAAACTATGGCTACACCTTC.

There are many counts of this clonotype. The CDR3 bases are TGCGCCAGCAGCCAACTCCTCCGGGGGGCCGGGGAGCTGTTTTTT. It codes for CASSQLLRGAGELFF. V is TRBV4-3 and J is TRBJ2-2; TRBD2 matches at 7 bases. CDR3 length: 15 residues. V shed 2 bases, J shed 6 bases, and the junction held 6 bases outside the gene matches. Looked up from germline, CDR1 is LGHNA and CDR2 is YSLEER.

In its sample, this clonotype was seen a few times. The J gene is TRBJ2-3, the V gene TRBV2; D unresolved. This CDR3 spans 15 amino acids. The germline V gene encodes CDR1 SNHLY and CDR2 FYNNEI. Trimming took off 4 bases at V and 0 bases at J, with 11 bases between the two ends. The CDR3 bases are TGTGCCAGCAGTGGTCGACAAATTAGCACAGATACGCAGTATTTT. Protein: CASSGRQISTDTQYF.

This sequence joins TRBV5-1 and TRBJ2-3, with D tentatively TRBD2 (7 bases). The CDR3 contains 17 residues. Germline assignment: CDR1 SGHRS and CDR2 YFSETQ. V was clipped by 0 bases and J by 0 bases, with 14 bases between them. The CDR3 loop reads CASSLVTGGLSTDTQYF. The CDR3 DNA reads TGCGCCAGCAGCTTGGTAACGGGGGGCCTTAGCACAGATACGCAGTATTTT.

A few counts support this clonotype. V gene TRBV6-2 or TRBV6-3 combines with J gene TRBJ2-2; no clear D. The V end lost 2 bases, the J end lost 4 bases, and 17 bases lay between the germline ends. Germline loops: CDR1 MNHEY, CDR2 SVGEGT. The CDR3 totals 17 residues. CDR3 in DNA: TGTGCCAGCAGTTACGTAGTAGGAGAACCACTCACCGGGGAGCTGTTTTTT. This codes for CASSYVVGEPLTGELFF.

The J gene is TRBJ2-7, the V gene TRBV7-2; 10 bases line up with TRBD2. Germline values: CDR1 SGHTA, CDR2 FQGNSA. J gave up 2 bases and V 3 bases, and 1 base lay outside the gene matches. This CDR3 region has 14 residues. The CDR3 reads CASSFTSGAYEQYF. The CDR3 nucleotides are TGTGCCAGCAGCTTTACTAGCGGGGCCTACGAGCAGTACTTC.